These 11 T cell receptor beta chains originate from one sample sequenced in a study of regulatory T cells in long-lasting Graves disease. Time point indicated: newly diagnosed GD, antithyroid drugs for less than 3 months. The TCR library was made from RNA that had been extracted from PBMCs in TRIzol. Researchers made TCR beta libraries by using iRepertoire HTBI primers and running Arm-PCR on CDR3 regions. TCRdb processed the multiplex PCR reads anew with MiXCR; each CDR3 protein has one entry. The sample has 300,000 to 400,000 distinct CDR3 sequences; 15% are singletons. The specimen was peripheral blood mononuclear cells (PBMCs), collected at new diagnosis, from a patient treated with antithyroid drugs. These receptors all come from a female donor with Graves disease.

The CDR3 nucleotides read TGTGCCTCTGAACCGGGGACTATCACAGATACGCAGTATTTT. This translates into CASEPGTITDTQYF. This chain connects TRBV10-3 to TRBJ2-3; 7 positions agree with TRBD2. The V segment lost 11 bases and the J segment 2 bases; nucleotides outside the gene matches: 10. Germline V CDR1 and CDR2: ENHRY, SYGVKD. CDR3 length equals 14 residues.

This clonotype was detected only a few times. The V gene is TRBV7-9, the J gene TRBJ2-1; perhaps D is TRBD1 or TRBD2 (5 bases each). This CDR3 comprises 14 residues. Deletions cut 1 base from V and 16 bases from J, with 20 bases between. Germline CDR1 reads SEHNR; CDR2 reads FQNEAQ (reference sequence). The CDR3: CASSLVEIVGRGFF. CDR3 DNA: TGTGCCAGCAGCTTAGTGGAAATCGTGGGACGAGGATTCTTC.

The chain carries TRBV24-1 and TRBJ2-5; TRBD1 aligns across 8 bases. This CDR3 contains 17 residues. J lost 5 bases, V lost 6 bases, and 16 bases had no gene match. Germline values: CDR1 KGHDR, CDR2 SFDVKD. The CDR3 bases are TGTGCCACCAGTAATATTGACAGGGGTATACCCTCGGAGACCCAGTACTTC. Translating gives CATSNIDRGIPSETQYF.

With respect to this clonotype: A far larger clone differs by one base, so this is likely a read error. DNA of the CDR3: TGCAGTGCTAGGAGCCGGACTCCATCCTCCTACGAGCAGTTCTTC. The encoded protein is CSARSRTPSSYEQFF. This sequence joins TRBV20-1 and TRBJ2-1; D possibly corresponds to TRBD2 (5 bases). Germline CDR1 DFQATT, CDR2 SNEGSKA (reference sequence). The CDR3 runs to 15 residues. Trimming removed 3 bases at V and 10 bases at J, with 22 bases between.

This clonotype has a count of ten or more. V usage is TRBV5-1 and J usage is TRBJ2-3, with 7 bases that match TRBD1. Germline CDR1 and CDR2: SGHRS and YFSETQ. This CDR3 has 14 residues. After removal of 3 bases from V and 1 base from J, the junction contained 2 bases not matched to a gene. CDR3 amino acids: CASSSGQGTDTQYF. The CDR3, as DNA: TGCGCCAGCAGCTCCGGACAGGGCACAGATACGCAGTATTTT. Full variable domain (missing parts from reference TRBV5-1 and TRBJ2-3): KAGVTQTPRYLIKTRGQQVTLSCSPISGHRSVSWYQQTPGQGLQFLFEYFSETQRNKGNFPGRFSGRQFSNSRSEMNVSTLELGDSALYLCASSSGQGTDTQYFGPGTRLTVL.

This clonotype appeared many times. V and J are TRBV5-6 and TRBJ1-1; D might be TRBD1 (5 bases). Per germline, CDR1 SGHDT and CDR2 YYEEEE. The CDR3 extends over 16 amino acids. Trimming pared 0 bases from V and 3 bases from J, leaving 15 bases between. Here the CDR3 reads CASSLVAGLEDTEAFF. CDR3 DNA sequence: TGTGCCAGCAGCTTGGTGGCAGGGTTAGAGGACACTGAAGCTTTCTTT. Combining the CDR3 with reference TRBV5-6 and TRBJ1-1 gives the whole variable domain DAGVTQSPTHLIKTRGQQVTLRCSPKSGHDTVSWYQQALGQGPQFIFQYYEEEERQRGNFPDRFSGHQFPNYSSELNVNALLLGDSALYLCASSLVAGLEDTEAFFGQGTRLTVV.

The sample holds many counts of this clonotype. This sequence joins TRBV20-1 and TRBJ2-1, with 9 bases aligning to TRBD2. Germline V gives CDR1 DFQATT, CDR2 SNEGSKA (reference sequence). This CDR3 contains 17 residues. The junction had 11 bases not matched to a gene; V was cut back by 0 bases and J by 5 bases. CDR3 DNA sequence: TGCAGTGCTAGAGATTTTCGGGGCGGGGGGGCCGACAATGAGCAGTTCTTC. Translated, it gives CSARDFRGGGADNEQFF.

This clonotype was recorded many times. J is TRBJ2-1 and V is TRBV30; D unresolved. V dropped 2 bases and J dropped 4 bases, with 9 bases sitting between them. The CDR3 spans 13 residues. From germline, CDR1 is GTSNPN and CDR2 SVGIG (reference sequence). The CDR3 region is CAWSSDGYNEQFF. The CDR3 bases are TGTGCCTGGAGTTCCGACGGGTACAATGAGCAGTTCTTC.

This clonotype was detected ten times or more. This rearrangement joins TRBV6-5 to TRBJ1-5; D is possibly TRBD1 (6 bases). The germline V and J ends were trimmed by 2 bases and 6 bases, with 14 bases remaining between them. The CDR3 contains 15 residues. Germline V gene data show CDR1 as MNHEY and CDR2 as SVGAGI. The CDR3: CASSYGGRGFQPQHF. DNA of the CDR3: TGTGCCAGCAGTTACGGTGGCAGGGGATTTCAGCCCCAGCATTTT.

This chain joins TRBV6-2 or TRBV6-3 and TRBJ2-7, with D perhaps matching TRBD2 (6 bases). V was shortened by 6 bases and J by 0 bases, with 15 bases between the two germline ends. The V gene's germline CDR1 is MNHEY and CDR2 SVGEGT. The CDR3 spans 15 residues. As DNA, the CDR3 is TGTGCCAGCAGCCCCGGGTCGGAGGGCTCCTACGAGCAGTACTTC. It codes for CASSPGSEGSYEQYF.

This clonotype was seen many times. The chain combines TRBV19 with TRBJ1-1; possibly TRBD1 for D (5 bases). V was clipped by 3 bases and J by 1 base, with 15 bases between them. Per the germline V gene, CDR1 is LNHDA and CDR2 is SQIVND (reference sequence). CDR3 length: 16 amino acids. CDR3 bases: TGTGCCAGTAGTATGGGCGGGGCGGTGAGGAACACTGAAGCTTTCTTT. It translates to CASSMGGAVRNTEAFF.